This record covers a single T cell receptor beta chain. Its antigen is currently unknown. Amplification targeted TCR beta CDR3 regions from RNA transcripts. When the TCR CDR3 underwent first-round RT-PCR, the HTBI primer set was used. TCRdb re-derived calls from the multiplex PCR reads in MiXCR, one entry per CDR3 protein. The profile covers 730,000 or so distinct CDR3 sequences, with around a sixth appearing a single time and over 15% taken by the ten largest. Hyperthyroidism, newly diagnosed and lasting under 2 months, affected patients aged 18 to 65. The authors obtained PBMCs from 10 ml of fresh peripheral blood. Germline trimming cut 0 bases from V and 3 bases from J; bases unmatched to any gene: 4. The germline V gene encodes CDR1 MNHNS and CDR2 SASEGT. The CDR3 is made up of 17 amino acids. This sample stems from a study of T cells in Graves' hyperthyroidism and ophthalmopathy. Study-wide results and caveats: A median around 6.4 months before onset, the model predicted ophthalmopathy.

The sequence came from a woman between 45 and 65 years old with Graves' hyperthyroidism that later progressed to Graves' ophthalmopathy. V usage is TRBV6-1 and J usage is TRBJ2-4, with TRBD2 matching over 11 bases. The sample was blood. CDR3 in DNA: TGTGCCAGCAGTGAAGCTCTAGCGGGGGGTATCAAAAACATTCAGTACTTC. This encodes CASSEALAGGIKNIQYF.